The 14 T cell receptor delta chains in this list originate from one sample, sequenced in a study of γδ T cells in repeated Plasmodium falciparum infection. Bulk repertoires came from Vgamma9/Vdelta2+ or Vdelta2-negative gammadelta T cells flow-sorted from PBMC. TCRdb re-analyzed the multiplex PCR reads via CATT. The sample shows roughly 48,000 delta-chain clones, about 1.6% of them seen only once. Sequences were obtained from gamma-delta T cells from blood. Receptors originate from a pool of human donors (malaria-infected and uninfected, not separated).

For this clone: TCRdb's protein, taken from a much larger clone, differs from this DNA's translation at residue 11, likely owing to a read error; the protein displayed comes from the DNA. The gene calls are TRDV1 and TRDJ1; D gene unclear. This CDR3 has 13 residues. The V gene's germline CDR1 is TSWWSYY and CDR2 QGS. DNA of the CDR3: TGTGCTCTTGGGGAAAACTTCGCCGATAAACCCATCTTT. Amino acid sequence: CALGENFADKPIF.

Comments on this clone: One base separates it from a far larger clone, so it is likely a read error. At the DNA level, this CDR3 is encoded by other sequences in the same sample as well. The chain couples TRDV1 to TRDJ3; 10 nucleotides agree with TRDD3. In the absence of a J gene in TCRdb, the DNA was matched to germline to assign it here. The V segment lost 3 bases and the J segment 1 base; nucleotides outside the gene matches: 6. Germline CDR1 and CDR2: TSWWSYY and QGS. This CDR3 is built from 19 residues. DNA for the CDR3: TGTGCTCTTGGGGAGTTCTGGGGGATATTTTCCTGGGACACCCGACAGATGTTTTTC. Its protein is CALGEFWGIFSWDTRQMFF.

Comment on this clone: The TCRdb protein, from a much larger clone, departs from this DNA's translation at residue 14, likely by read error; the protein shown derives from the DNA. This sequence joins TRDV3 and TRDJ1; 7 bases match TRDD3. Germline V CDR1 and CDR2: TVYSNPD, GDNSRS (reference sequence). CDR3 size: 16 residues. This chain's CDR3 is CAFIPGGPPYTDKPIF. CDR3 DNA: TGTGCCTTCATCCCTGGGGGTCCACCGTACACCGATAAACCCATCTTT. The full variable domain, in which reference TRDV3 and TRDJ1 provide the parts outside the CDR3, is CDKVTQSSPDQTVASGSEVVLLCTYDTVYSNPDLFWYRIRPDYSFQFVFYGDNSRSEGADFTQGRFSVKHILTQKAFHLVISPVRTEDSATYYCAFIPGGPPYTDKPIFGKGTRVTVEP.

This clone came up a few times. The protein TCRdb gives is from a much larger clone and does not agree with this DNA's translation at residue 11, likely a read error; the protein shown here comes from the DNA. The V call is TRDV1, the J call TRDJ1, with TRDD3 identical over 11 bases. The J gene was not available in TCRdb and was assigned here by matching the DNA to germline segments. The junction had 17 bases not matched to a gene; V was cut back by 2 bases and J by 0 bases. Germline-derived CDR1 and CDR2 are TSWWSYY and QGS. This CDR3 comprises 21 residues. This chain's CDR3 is CALGEWNWGISRPPYTDKLIF. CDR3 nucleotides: TGTGCTCTTGGGGAATGGAACTGGGGGATAAGTCGGCCACCGTACACCGATAAACTCATCTTT.

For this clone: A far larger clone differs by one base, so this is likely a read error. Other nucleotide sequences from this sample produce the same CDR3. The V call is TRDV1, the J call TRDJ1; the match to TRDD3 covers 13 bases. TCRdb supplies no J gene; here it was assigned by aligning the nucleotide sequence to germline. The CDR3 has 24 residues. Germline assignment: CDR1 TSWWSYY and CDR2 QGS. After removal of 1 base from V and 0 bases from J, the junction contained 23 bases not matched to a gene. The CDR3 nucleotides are TGTGCTCTTGGGGAACGACCTACTTCGCTAACTGGGGGATACGCTGCCGGGTACACCGATAAACTCATCTTT. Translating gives CALGERPTSLTGGYAAGYTDKLIF.

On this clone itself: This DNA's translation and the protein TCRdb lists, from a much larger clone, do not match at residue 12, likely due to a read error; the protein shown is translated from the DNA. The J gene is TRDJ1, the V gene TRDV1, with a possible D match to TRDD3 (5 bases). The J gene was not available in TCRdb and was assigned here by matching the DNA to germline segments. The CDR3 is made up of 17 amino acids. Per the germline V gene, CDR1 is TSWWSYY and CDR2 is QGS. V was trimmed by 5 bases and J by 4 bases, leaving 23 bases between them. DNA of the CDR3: TGTGCTCTTGGGCGCCGACGGGGGCTGTTATACATCGATAAACTCATCTTT. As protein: CALGRRRGLLYIDKLIF.

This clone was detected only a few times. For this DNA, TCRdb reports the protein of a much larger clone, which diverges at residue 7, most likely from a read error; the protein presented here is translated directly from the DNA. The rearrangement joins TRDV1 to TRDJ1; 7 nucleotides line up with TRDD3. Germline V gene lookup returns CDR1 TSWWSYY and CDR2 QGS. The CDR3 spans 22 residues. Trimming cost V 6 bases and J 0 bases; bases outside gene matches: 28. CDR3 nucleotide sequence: TGTGCTCTTGGCGACTCTGCCCACTTCCGGGGGGACTGGGGACCCTACACCGATAAACTCATCTTT. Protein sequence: CALGDSAHFRGDWGPYTDKLIF.

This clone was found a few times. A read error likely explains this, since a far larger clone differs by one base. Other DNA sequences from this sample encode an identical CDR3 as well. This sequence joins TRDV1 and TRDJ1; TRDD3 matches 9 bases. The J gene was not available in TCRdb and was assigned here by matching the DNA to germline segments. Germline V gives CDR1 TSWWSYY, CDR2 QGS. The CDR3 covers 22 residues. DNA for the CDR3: TGCGCTCTTGGGGTCTTCAATAATATTCTAAACTGGGGGACACCATCAGCCGATAAACTCATCTTT. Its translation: CALGVFNNILNWGTPSADKLIF.

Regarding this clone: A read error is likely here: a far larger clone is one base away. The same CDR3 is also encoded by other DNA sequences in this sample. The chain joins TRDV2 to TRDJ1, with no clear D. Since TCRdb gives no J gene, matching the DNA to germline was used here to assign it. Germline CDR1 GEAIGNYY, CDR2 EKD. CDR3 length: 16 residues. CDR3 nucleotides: TGTGCCTGTGACACGATCGGGCCCTTGTACACCGACAAACTCATCTTT. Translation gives CACDTIGPLYTDKLIF.

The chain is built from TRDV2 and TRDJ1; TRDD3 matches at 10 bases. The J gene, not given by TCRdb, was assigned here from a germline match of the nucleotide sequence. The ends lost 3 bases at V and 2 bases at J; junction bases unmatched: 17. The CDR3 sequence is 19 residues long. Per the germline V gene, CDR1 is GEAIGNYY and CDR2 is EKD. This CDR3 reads CACDSVTGGSSFGTDKLIF. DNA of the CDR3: TGTGCCTGTGACTCAGTTACTGGGGGATCATCTTTTGGTACCGATAAACTCATCTTT.

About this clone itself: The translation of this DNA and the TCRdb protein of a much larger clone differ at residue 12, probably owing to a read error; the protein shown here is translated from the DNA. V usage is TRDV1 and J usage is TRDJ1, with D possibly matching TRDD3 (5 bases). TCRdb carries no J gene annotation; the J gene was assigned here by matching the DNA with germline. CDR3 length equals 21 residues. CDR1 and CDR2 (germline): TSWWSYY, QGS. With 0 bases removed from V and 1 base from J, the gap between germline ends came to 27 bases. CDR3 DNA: TGTGCTCTTGGGGAACTCAAGCGGACGGGTCACCGTCAATGGGGCACCGATAAACTCATCTTT. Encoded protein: CALGELKRTGHRQWGTDKLIF.

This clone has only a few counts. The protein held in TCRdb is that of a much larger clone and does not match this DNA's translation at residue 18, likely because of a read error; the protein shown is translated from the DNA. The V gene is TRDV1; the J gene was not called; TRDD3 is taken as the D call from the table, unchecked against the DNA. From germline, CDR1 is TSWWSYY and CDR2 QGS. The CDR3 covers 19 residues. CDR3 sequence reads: CALGELPPRRGDYTDKLTF. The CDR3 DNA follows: TGTGCTCTTGGGGAACTCCCCCCCAGAAGGGGCGATTACACCGATAAACTCACCTTT.

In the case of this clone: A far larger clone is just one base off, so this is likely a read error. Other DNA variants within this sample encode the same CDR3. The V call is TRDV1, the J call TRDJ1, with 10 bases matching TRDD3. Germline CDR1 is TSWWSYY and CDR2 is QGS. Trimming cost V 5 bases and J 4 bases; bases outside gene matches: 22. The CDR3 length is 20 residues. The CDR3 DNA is TGTGCTCTTGGGAACCCCCAGCCTATCTGGGGGATATCGGGAGGCGATAAACTCATCTTT. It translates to CALGNPQPIWGISGGDKLIF.

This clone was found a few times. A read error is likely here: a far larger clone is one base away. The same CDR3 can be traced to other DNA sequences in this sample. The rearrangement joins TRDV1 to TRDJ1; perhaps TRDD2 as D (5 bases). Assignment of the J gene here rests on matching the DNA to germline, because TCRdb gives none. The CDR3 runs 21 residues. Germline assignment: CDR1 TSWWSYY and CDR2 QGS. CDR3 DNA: TGTGCCCTTGGGCCCCCGCTCCTTCGTCTATCCCCGGTGGCCCACACCGATAAACTCATCTTT. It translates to CALGPPLLRLSPVAHTDKLIF.